What follows is one T cell receptor beta chain and its context. Its antigen is currently unknown. These data belong to a study of OX40 agonist ivuxolimab in advanced cancers. Study-wide points: CD8+ T cells were the subset that, on average, had more expanded clones than CD4+.

The repertoire was sequenced with immunoSEQ multiplex PCR; TCRdb's copy has only in-frame clones and lacks some. The data hold tens of thousands of clones, with 70% to 90% observed a single time. From germline, CDR1 is SGDLS and CDR2 YYNGEE. CDR3 length: 14 amino acids. The V and J ends lost 0 bases and 9 bases, in that order; junction bases with no gene match: 5. The rearrangement links TRBV9 to TRBJ2-7, with 11 positions matching TRBD1. The TCR comes from an adult with an advanced solid tumor such as melanoma, head and neck, liver or kidney cancer. Sample: CD4+ or CD8+ T cells sorted from blood, taken in a trial of the OX40 agonist ivuxolimab. In DNA form, the CDR3 reads TGTGCCAGCAGCGTAGGGGACAGGGGGTATTTGCAGTACTTC. This encodes CASSVGDRGYLQYF.